These 4 T cell receptor beta chains were sequenced from one sample in a study of shared clonotypes between healthy human individuals (dated by TCRdb to about 2020). The protocol used for the library was the immunoSEQ multiplex PCR assay. TCRdb took over this immuneACCESS table, retaining in-frame rearrangements with V and J assigned. Such tables are incomplete; in checked studies, under half of the missing clones stem from an unresolved V gene, and the remainder is unexplained. A total of more than 550,000 clones appear in this sample, 72% of them only once. The ten largest account for approximately 2% of the sample. Sequences were obtained from memory CD4+ T cells sorted from blood. The cell subset or site tag for this specimen amounts to: CD45RA-negative fraction. These receptors originate from a woman in her 30s in good health.

The rearrangement joins TRBV30 to TRBJ2-5; 11 nucleotides match TRBD2. The CDR3 loop spans 15 amino acids. The germline V gene has CDR1 GTSNPN and CDR2 SVGIG (reference sequence). With 2 bases clipped from V and 1 base from J, the junction kept 3 bases outside the gene matches. CDR3 sequence reads: CAWSTGLAVQETQYF. Written as DNA, the CDR3 is TGTGCCTGGAGTACGGGACTAGCGGTCCAAGAGACCCAGTACTTC.

The V call is TRBV19, the J call TRBJ2-6, with D unresolved. Trimming took 6 bases from V and 1 from J, leaving 7 bases between them. This CDR3 has 14 residues. Germline CDR1 LNHDA, CDR2 SQIVND (reference sequence). The CDR3 DNA reads TGTGCCAGTAGGAAATCATCTGGGGCCAACGTCCTGACTTTC. This codes for CASRKSSGANVLTF.

This chain links TRBV18 with TRBJ1-2; no clear D gene. Trimming shortened V by 1 base and J by 5 bases, and 8 bases separated the two germline ends. The germline CDR1 and CDR2 sequences are KGHSH and LQKENI. The CDR3 length is 13 residues. The CDR3 region is CASSPRTVYGYTF. In DNA, the CDR3 is TGTGCCAGCTCACCACGGACGGTATATGGCTACACCTTC.

The chain couples TRBV5-1 to TRBJ2-1; D is perhaps TRBD2 (7 bases). The germline gives CDR1 SGHRS, CDR2 YFSETQ. V was clipped by 7 bases and J by 6 bases, with 20 bases between them. The CDR3 consists of 15 residues. CDR3 DNA sequence: TGCGCCAGCTGGGAGGGGATACAGGGTGGCAATGAGCAGTTCTTC. Encoded protein: CASWEGIQGGNEQFF.